Each of the 6 T cell receptor beta chains below was sequenced from the same sample in a study of identical twins. TCRdb ran MiXCR on the 5' RACE reads and lists one entry per CDR3 protein. The data show about 890,000 distinct CDR3 sequences, approximately 13% seen once. Another study also made use of these data, one on yellow fever vaccine responses in identical twins.

Specimen: PBMCs. These receptors were collected from a young woman in good health.

This clonotype was seen only a few times. The V call is TRBV29-1, the J call TRBJ1-2, with TRBD1 identical over 7 bases. The germline V gene has CDR1 SQVTM and CDR2 ANQGSEA. V was clipped by 0 bases and J by 8 bases; unmatched bases: 6. CDR3 length: 13 residues. As DNA, the CDR3 is TGCAGCGTTGAAGATCAGGCAGGGGGAGGCTACACCTTC. Amino acid sequence: CSVEDQAGGGYTF.

This chain links TRBV4-1 with TRBJ2-2, with a weak D call TRBD1 (6 bases). V was shortened by 3 bases and J by 0 bases, with 14 bases between the two germline ends. This CDR3 is built from 17 residues. Per germline, CDR1 MGHRA and CDR2 YSYEKL. The CDR3 bases are TGCGCCAGCAGCCATCCCCCCAGGGGCGCGAACACCGGGGAGCTGTTTTTT. This translates into CASSHPPRGANTGELFF.

The CDR3 region has the DNA TGTGCCAGCAGTCAATACCTTCGACAGGGGGCATATGGCTACACCTTC. This codes for CASSQYLRQGAYGYTF. This sequence joins TRBV6-1 and TRBJ1-2; 10 bases line up with TRBD1. This CDR3 has 16 amino acids. Germline V gene sequence: CDR1 MNHNS, CDR2 SASEGT. The junction had 11 bases not matched to a gene; V was cut back by 5 bases and J by 5 bases.

The sample holds many counts of this clonotype. The CDR3 DNA reads as TGCGCCAGCACGCGGGACCTGGGGGTCAATGAGCAGTTCTTC. This sequence encodes CASTRDLGVNEQFF. This sequence joins TRBV10-2 and TRBJ2-1, with D possibly being TRBD2 (6 bases). There are 14 residues in the CDR3. Germline-derived CDR1 and CDR2 are WSHSY and SAAADI. Trimming took off 7 bases at V and 6 bases at J, with 16 bases between the two ends.

This clonotype showed up just a few times. The chain has TRBV21-1 and TRBJ2-1; TRBD1 is the table's D call and was not checked against the DNA. TRBV21-1 is reported as a pseudogene. The CDR3 runs 18 residues. The CDR3 here is CASSKGLAGASSYNEQFF. CDR3 sequence (DNA): TGTGCCAGCAGCAAAGGCCTCGCGGGCGCGAGCTCCTACAATGAGCAGTTCTTC.

This clonotype has ten or more counts. A read error may account for a junction end that differs from germline. This CDR3 reads CASSPPGDEQFF. DNA of the CDR3: TGCGCCAGCAGCCCGCCGGGGGATGAGCAGTTCTTC. The chain employs TRBV12-3 or TRBV12-4 and TRBJ2-1; weak D call: TRBD2 (6 bases). The CDR3 consists of 12 residues.